Each of the 20 T cell receptor beta chains below was sequenced from the same sample in a study of tumor-infiltrating lymphocytes in primary liver carcinoma. A constant-region primer served to make TCR beta cDNA from about 530 ng total RNA. Employing slightly modified ARM-PCR, three nested multiplex PCR rounds were run, and these gave rise to the TCR beta libraries. Primers for the first two PCR rounds were TRBV1-TRBV30 forward primers and a C-beta reverse primer (10 cycles per round). TCRdb reanalysed the multiplex PCR reads using MiXCR and keeps one entry per CDR3 protein. The sample includes approximately 330,000 distinct CDR3 sequences, approximately 64% of them seen just once. Extraction also yielded germline DNA, while blood RNA was obtained from unsorted whole blood. Sequencing used peripheral blood. The receptors were gathered from a man aged 40-50 years with primary liver carcinoma and hepatitis B virus infection.

The chain carries TRBV4-1 and TRBJ2-1; 13 bases align to TRBD2. In germline, CDR1 is MGHRA, CDR2 YSYEKL. Germline trimming cut 6 bases from V and 8 bases from J; bases unmatched to any gene: 10. There are 16 residues in the CDR3. Here the CDR3 reads CASRQRLAGGKDEQFF. The CDR3 DNA follows: TGCGCCAGCAGACAGAGACTAGCGGGAGGTAAGGATGAGCAGTTCTTC.

This chain uses TRBV7-9 with TRBJ1-3; D is undetermined. CDR1 is SEHNR, CDR2 FQNEAQ, per germline (reference sequence). Trimming removed 5 bases from V and 0 bases from J, with 17 bases in between. The CDR3 contains 17 residues. The CDR3 DNA is TGTGCCAGCAGCGCATGTAGCGGCCCTCTCTCTGGAAACACCATATATTTT. Encoded protein: CASSACSGPLSGNTIYF.

The chain employs TRBV29-1 and TRBJ2-3; the match to TRBD1 covers 7 bases. The germline gives CDR1 SQVTM, CDR2 ANQGSEA. The length of the CDR3 is 14 residues. The V gene end was trimmed by 4 bases and the J gene end by 4 bases; junction bases not matched to a gene: 8. CDR3 sequence reads: CSVGLGQASDTQYF. CDR3 in DNA: TGCAGCGTTGGGTTAGGACAGGCCTCAGATACGCAGTATTTT.

This clonotype was recorded many times. J is TRBJ1-5 and V is TRBV29-1, with 8 bases matching TRBD1. The trim removed 4 bases at V and 6 bases at J, leaving 5 bases unmatched. Germline CDR1 and CDR2: SQVTM and ANQGSEA. The CDR3 is 13 amino acids. CDR3 region: CSVGRGLGQPQHF. CDR3 nucleotides: TGCAGCGTTGGCAGGGGGCTAGGTCAGCCCCAGCATTTT. Full variable domain (missing parts from reference TRBV29-1 and TRBJ1-5): SAVISQKPSRDICQRGTSLTIQCQVDSQVTMMFWYRQQPGQSLTLIATANQGSEATYESGFVIDKFPISRPNLTFSTLTVSNMSPEDSSIYLCSVGRGLGQPQHFGDGTRLSIL.

This chain joins TRBV24-1 and TRBJ2-3; D gene ambiguous. Looked up from germline, CDR1 is KGHDR and CDR2 is SFDVKD. V lost 4 bases and J lost 4, with 5 bases in between. CDR3 length equals 12 residues. The CDR3: CATSEGPDTQYF. DNA for the CDR3: TGTGCCACCAGTGAAGGTCCAGATACGCAGTATTTT.

This clonotype was observed a handful of times. This clone may be a read error of a much larger clone one base away. The J gene is TRBJ2-4, the V gene TRBV12-3 or TRBV12-4; 12 bases align to TRBD2. The CDR3 covers 15 residues. The CDR3, as DNA: TGTGCCGGCAGTGCGTCCGGGACTAGCGGGCCCAGGGCCCAATTC. Encoded protein: CAGSASGTSGPRAQF.

This chain connects TRBV5-1 to TRBJ2-2; unclear D gene. Trimming stripped 0 bases from V and 1 base from J, with 10 bases between. CDR1 SGHRS and CDR2 YFSETQ come from the germline V gene. CDR3 length: 16 residues. CDR3 region: CASSLVPTLNTGELFF. As DNA, the CDR3 is TGCGCCAGCAGCTTGGTGCCAACATTGAACACCGGGGAGCTGTTTTTT. Variable domain in full (rest from reference TRBV5-1 and TRBJ2-2): KAGVTQTPRYLIKTRGQQVTLSCSPISGHRSVSWYQQTPGQGLQFLFEYFSETQRNKGNFPGRFSGRQFSNSRSEMNVSTLELGDSALYLCASSLVPTLNTGELFFGEGSRLTVL.

Of note for this clonotype: One end of the junction is discordant with germline, which a read error may explain. The V gene is TRBV11-3, the J gene TRBJ2-5; D unclear. The CDR3 spans 15 residues. Germline values: CDR1 SGHNT, CDR2 YENEEA. The CDR3 nucleotides read TGTGCCATCAGCTTGAGGAGCCCTCGAGAAGAGACCCAGTACTTC. This codes for CAISLRSPREETQYF.

The sample holds a few counts of this clonotype. The chain joins TRBV25-1 to TRBJ2-7, with TRBD2 matching 7 bases. Germline CDR1 reads MGHDK; CDR2 reads SYGVNS. The CDR3 spans 17 residues. The V gene end was trimmed by 4 bases and the J gene end by 3 bases; junction bases not matched to a gene: 15. The CDR3 nucleotides read TGTGCCAGCAGTGGCGGACTAGGCGGAGGGGCTTACTACGAGCAGTACTTC. Translating it yields CASSGGLGGGAYYEQYF.

The J gene is TRBJ1-1, the V gene TRBV29-1; weak D call: TRBD1 (6 bases). Per germline, CDR1 SQVTM and CDR2 ANQGSEA. The CDR3 spans 15 residues. The CDR3 DNA is TGCAGTGTACCGCGGGTTTCCATACAGGGCACTGAAGCTTTCTTT. Amino acid sequence: CSVPRVSIQGTEAFF.

This clonotype was found a few times. A much larger clone lies a single base off, so this may be a read error. The chain carries TRBV6-5 and TRBJ1-2, with 10 positions matching TRBD1. CDR1 and CDR2 from the germline V gene are MNHEY and SVGAGI. J was trimmed by 9 bases and V by 2 bases; bases with no gene match: 3. The CDR3 has 13 residues. The CDR3 spells CASSYGTGVCYTF. CDR3 nucleotide sequence: TGTGCCAGCAGTTACGGGACAGGGGTTTGCTACACCTTC.

The chain recombines TRBV4-2 with TRBJ2-7, with TRBD2 as a possible D gene (6 bases). CDR3 length: 14 residues. The V and J ends lost 1 base and 12 bases respectively, with 19 bases between them. The germline V gene encodes CDR1 LGHNA and CDR2 YNFKEQ. The CDR3 nucleotides read TGTGCCAGCAGCCAAGGACTAGGTGACTACGTGCTGTACTTC. Protein: CASSQGLGDYVLYF.

V is TRBV11-2 and J is TRBJ2-7; D is ambiguous. The V and J ends lost 11 bases and 7 bases respectively, with 18 bases between them. The CDR3 has 12 amino acids. Germline-derived CDR1 and CDR2 are SGHAT and FQNNGV. The chain's CDR3 is CAGSLSGVEQYF. CDR3 DNA sequence: TGTGCCGGTAGCCTCTCCGGTGTGGAGCAGTACTTC.

Points on this clonotype: This may come from a read error, since a much larger clone is one base off. V gene TRBV6-2 or TRBV6-3 combines with J gene TRBJ2-3, with D uncertain. Trimming removed 5 bases at V and 2 bases at J, with 11 bases between. CDR3 length: 14 residues. The germline gives CDR1 MNHEY, CDR2 SVGEGT. The chain's CDR3 is CASSINFATDTQYF. The CDR3 DNA follows: TGTGCCAGCAGTATAAACTTCGCCACAGATACGCAGTATTTT.

With respect to this clonotype: Given a much more abundant clone one base away, this may be a read error. The J gene is TRBJ2-7, the V gene TRBV6-2 or TRBV6-3, with TRBD2 matching over 11 bases. V shed 4 bases and J 2 bases; nucleotides not matched to a gene: 7. Germline V gene sequence: CDR1 MNHEY, CDR2 SVGEGT. This CDR3 region has 16 residues. CDR3 residues: CASSCGRLAGTYEQYF. As DNA, the CDR3 is TGTGCCAGCAGTTGCGGCAGACTAGCGGGGACCTACGAGCAGTACTTC.

The chain is built from TRBV11-2 and TRBJ2-7, with D possibly TRBD2 on 6 matching bases. V was clipped by 3 bases and J by 2 bases, with 17 bases between them. The germline V gene has CDR1 SGHAT and CDR2 FQNNGV. The CDR3 is 16 residues long. CDR3 protein: CASSFRTNCRAYEQYF. Here the CDR3 DNA reads TGTGCCAGCAGCTTCCGGACTAACTGCCGAGCCTACGAGCAGTACTTC. Combining the CDR3 with reference TRBV11-2 and TRBJ2-7 gives the whole variable domain EAGVAQSPRYKIIEKRQSVAFWCNPISGHATLYWYQQILGQGPKLLIQFQNNGVVDDSQLPKDRFSAERLKGVDSTLKIQPAKLEDSAVYLCASSFRTNCRAYEQYFGPGTRLTVT.

A word on this clonotype: Mismatch with germline at one junction end may stem from a read error. This CDR3 is CASSTRASGTSGELFF. The DNA of the CDR3 is TGTGCCAGCAGTACCCGCGCTAGCGGGACGAGCGGGGAGCTGTTTTTT. This chain connects TRBV4-3 to TRBJ2-2, with 9 bases aligning to TRBD2. The CDR3 consists of 16 residues. CDR1 is LGHNA, CDR2 YSLEER, per germline.

In regard to this clonotype: This may come from a read error, since a much larger clone is one base off. The chain employs TRBV29-1 and TRBJ1-4, with 8 bases fitting TRBD1. CDR1 is SQVTM and CDR2 is ANQGSEA in the germline V gene. V lost 8 bases to trimming and J lost 8 bases; unmatched junction nucleotides: 7. This CDR3 has 12 amino acids. CDR3 nucleotide sequence: TGCAGCATTGGACAGGGTAACGAAAAACTGTTTTTT. Translation gives CSIGQGNEKLFF.

Points on this clonotype: At one of its ends the junction is not consistent with the germline gene, which may arise from a read error. The V and J genes are TRBV6-5 and TRBJ2-5; D ambiguous. The CDR3 is 15 residues long. The V gene's germline CDR1 is MNHEY and CDR2 SVGAGI. The CDR3 DNA sequence: TGTGTCAGCAGTTACATAGGTTTAGGGCAACAGACCCAGTACTTC. Its translation is CVSSYIGLGQQTQYF.

The genes are TRBV5-1 and TRBJ1-1; D perhaps matches TRBD1 (6 bases). Trimming removed 0 bases at V and 1 base at J, with 10 bases between. Germline CDR1 reads SGHRS; CDR2 reads YFSETQ. CDR3 length: 15 amino acids. The DNA of the CDR3 is TGCGCCAGCAGCTTGGACGGACAGACGAACACTGAAGCTTTCTTT. Translation gives CASSLDGQTNTEAFF.